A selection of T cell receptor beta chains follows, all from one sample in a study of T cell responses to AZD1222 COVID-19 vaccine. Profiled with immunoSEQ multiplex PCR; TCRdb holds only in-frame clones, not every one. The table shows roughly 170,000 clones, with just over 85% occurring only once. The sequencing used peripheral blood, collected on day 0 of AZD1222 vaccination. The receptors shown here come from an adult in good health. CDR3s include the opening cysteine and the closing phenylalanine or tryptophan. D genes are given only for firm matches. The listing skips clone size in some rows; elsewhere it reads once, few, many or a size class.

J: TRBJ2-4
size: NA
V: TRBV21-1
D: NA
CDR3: CASSPRDSVAKNIQYF
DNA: TGTGCCAGCAGCCCCCGGGACTCGGTGGCCAAAAACATTCAGTACTTC

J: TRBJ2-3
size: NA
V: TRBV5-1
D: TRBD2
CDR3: CASSLGLAGVRADTQYF
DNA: TGCGCCAGCAGCTTGGGACTAGCGGGAGTAAGGGCAGATACGCAGTATTTT

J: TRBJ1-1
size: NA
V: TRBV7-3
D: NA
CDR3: CASSFGPANTEAFF
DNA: TGTGCCAGCAGCTTCGGGCCGGCGAACACTGAAGCTTTCTTT

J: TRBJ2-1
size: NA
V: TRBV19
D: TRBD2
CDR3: CASSISAGADNEQFF
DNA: TGTGCCAGTAGTATTTCAGCGGGAGCGGACAATGAGCAGTTCTTC

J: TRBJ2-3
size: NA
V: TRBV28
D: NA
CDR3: CASSYRQGRSDTQYF
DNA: TGTGCCAGCAGTTATCGGCAGGGTCGGTCAGATACGCAGTATTTT

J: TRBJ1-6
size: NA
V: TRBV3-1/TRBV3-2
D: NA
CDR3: CASSQDGGSRALSSYNSPLHF
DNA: TGTGCCAGCAGCCAAGATGGGGGCTCCAGGGCGCTAAGCTCCTATAATTCACCCCTCCACTTT

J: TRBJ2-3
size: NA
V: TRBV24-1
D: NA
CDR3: CATPLSRDSVTDTQYF
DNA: TGTGCCACTCCCCTCAGCCGGGACTCCGTCACAGATACGCAGTATTTT

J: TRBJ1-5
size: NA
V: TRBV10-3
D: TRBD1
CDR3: CAISEGQGRSNQPQHF
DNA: TGTGCCATCAGTGAGGGACAGGGACGAAGCAATCAGCCCCAGCATTTT

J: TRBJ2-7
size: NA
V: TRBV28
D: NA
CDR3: CASSLGDEQYF
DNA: TGTGCCAGCAGTTTAGGGGACGAGCAGTACTTC

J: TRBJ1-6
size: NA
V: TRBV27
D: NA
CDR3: CASSLAGLDNSPLHF
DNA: TGTGCCAGCAGTTTAGCGGGCCTTGATAATTCACCCCTCCACTTT

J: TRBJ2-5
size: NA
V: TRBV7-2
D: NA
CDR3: CASSLVPPPRETQYF
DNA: TGTGCCAGCAGCTTAGTCCCACCACCCAGGGAGACCCAGTACTTC

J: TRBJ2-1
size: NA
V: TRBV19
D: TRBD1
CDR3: CASSPQGVWKYEQFF
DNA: TGTGCCAGTAGTCCCCAGGGGGTATGGAAATATGAGCAGTTCTTC

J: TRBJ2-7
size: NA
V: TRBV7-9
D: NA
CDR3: CASSLGPGGTYEQYF
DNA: TGTGCCAGCAGCTTGGGCCCCGGGGGTACCTACGAGCAGTACTTC

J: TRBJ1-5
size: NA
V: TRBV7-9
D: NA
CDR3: CASSSLVRQTNQPQHF
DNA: TGTGCCAGCAGCTCCCTCGTCCGACAGACGAATCAGCCCCAGCATTTT

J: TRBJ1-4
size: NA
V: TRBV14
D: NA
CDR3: CASGELGDNEKLFF
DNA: TGTGCCAGTGGCGAGTTAGGAGATAATGAAAAACTGTTTTTT

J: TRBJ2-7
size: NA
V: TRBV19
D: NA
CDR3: CASSLRGAGIEQYF
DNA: TGTGCCAGTAGTCTGAGAGGGGCAGGCATCGAGCAGTACTTC

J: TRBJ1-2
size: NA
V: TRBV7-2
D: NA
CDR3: CASSSRDTDYGYTF
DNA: TGTGCCAGCAGCTCCCGGGACACTGACTATGGCTACACCTTC

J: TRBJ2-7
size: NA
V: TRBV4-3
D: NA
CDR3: CASSQDSTGDSYEQYF
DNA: TGCGCCAGCAGCCAAGATAGCACCGGCGATTCCTACGAGCAGTACTTC

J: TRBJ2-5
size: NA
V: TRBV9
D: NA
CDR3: CASSAGEARGTQYF
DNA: TGTGCCAGCAGCGCAGGGGAGGCACGAGGGACCCAGTACTTC

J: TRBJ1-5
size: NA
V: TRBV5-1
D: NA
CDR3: CASSLDQPQHF
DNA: TGCGCCAGCAGCTTGGACCAGCCCCAGCATTTT

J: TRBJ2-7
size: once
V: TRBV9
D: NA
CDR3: CASSGGDSPSYEQYF
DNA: TGTGCCAGCAGCGGGGGCGACAGTCCATCTTACGAGCAGTACTTC

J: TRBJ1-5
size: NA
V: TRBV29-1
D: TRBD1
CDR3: CSVQGANQPQHF
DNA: TGCAGCGTACAGGGGGCAAATCAGCCCCAGCATTTT

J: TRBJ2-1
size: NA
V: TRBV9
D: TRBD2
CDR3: CASGAGGNEQFF
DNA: TGTGCCAGCGGAGCGGGAGGAAATGAGCAGTTCTTC

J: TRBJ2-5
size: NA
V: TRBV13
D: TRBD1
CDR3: CASSLIGRGETQYF
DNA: TGTGCCAGCAGCTTAATTGGCAGGGGGGAGACCCAGTACTTC